This T cell receptor (beta chain) was identified during a study of technical replicates of blood from a few donors. Germline CDR1 is SGHRS and CDR2 is YFSETQ. The CDR3 is 16 amino acids. Germline trimming cut 3 bases from V and 7 bases from J; bases unmatched to any gene: 6. Profiled with immunoSEQ multiplex PCR; TCRdb holds only in-frame clones, not every one. The table records tens of thousands of clones, roughly 91% of them present only once. Sequenced input: PBMCs. This receptor was taken from a human donor in good health. Some clones in this sample may be carry-over from other donors' samples. The chain recombines TRBV5-1 with TRBJ2-3; 15 bases are a match to TRBD2. The CDR3 coding sequence is TGCGCCAGCAGCTACTGGACTAGCGGGGGGGCGTATACGCAGTATTTT. It translates to CASSYWTSGGAYTQYF.